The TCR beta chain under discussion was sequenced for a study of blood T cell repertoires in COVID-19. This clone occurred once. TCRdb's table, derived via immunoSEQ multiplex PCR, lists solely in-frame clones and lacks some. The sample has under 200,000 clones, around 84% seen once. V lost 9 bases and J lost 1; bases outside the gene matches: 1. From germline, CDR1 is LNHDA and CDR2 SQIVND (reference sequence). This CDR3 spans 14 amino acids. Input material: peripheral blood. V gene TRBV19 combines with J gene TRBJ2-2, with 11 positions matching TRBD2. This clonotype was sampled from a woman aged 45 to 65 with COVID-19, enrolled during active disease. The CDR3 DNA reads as TGTGCCAGCGGGACTAGCGGGAACACCGGGGAGCTGTTTTTT. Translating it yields CASGTSGNTGELFF.